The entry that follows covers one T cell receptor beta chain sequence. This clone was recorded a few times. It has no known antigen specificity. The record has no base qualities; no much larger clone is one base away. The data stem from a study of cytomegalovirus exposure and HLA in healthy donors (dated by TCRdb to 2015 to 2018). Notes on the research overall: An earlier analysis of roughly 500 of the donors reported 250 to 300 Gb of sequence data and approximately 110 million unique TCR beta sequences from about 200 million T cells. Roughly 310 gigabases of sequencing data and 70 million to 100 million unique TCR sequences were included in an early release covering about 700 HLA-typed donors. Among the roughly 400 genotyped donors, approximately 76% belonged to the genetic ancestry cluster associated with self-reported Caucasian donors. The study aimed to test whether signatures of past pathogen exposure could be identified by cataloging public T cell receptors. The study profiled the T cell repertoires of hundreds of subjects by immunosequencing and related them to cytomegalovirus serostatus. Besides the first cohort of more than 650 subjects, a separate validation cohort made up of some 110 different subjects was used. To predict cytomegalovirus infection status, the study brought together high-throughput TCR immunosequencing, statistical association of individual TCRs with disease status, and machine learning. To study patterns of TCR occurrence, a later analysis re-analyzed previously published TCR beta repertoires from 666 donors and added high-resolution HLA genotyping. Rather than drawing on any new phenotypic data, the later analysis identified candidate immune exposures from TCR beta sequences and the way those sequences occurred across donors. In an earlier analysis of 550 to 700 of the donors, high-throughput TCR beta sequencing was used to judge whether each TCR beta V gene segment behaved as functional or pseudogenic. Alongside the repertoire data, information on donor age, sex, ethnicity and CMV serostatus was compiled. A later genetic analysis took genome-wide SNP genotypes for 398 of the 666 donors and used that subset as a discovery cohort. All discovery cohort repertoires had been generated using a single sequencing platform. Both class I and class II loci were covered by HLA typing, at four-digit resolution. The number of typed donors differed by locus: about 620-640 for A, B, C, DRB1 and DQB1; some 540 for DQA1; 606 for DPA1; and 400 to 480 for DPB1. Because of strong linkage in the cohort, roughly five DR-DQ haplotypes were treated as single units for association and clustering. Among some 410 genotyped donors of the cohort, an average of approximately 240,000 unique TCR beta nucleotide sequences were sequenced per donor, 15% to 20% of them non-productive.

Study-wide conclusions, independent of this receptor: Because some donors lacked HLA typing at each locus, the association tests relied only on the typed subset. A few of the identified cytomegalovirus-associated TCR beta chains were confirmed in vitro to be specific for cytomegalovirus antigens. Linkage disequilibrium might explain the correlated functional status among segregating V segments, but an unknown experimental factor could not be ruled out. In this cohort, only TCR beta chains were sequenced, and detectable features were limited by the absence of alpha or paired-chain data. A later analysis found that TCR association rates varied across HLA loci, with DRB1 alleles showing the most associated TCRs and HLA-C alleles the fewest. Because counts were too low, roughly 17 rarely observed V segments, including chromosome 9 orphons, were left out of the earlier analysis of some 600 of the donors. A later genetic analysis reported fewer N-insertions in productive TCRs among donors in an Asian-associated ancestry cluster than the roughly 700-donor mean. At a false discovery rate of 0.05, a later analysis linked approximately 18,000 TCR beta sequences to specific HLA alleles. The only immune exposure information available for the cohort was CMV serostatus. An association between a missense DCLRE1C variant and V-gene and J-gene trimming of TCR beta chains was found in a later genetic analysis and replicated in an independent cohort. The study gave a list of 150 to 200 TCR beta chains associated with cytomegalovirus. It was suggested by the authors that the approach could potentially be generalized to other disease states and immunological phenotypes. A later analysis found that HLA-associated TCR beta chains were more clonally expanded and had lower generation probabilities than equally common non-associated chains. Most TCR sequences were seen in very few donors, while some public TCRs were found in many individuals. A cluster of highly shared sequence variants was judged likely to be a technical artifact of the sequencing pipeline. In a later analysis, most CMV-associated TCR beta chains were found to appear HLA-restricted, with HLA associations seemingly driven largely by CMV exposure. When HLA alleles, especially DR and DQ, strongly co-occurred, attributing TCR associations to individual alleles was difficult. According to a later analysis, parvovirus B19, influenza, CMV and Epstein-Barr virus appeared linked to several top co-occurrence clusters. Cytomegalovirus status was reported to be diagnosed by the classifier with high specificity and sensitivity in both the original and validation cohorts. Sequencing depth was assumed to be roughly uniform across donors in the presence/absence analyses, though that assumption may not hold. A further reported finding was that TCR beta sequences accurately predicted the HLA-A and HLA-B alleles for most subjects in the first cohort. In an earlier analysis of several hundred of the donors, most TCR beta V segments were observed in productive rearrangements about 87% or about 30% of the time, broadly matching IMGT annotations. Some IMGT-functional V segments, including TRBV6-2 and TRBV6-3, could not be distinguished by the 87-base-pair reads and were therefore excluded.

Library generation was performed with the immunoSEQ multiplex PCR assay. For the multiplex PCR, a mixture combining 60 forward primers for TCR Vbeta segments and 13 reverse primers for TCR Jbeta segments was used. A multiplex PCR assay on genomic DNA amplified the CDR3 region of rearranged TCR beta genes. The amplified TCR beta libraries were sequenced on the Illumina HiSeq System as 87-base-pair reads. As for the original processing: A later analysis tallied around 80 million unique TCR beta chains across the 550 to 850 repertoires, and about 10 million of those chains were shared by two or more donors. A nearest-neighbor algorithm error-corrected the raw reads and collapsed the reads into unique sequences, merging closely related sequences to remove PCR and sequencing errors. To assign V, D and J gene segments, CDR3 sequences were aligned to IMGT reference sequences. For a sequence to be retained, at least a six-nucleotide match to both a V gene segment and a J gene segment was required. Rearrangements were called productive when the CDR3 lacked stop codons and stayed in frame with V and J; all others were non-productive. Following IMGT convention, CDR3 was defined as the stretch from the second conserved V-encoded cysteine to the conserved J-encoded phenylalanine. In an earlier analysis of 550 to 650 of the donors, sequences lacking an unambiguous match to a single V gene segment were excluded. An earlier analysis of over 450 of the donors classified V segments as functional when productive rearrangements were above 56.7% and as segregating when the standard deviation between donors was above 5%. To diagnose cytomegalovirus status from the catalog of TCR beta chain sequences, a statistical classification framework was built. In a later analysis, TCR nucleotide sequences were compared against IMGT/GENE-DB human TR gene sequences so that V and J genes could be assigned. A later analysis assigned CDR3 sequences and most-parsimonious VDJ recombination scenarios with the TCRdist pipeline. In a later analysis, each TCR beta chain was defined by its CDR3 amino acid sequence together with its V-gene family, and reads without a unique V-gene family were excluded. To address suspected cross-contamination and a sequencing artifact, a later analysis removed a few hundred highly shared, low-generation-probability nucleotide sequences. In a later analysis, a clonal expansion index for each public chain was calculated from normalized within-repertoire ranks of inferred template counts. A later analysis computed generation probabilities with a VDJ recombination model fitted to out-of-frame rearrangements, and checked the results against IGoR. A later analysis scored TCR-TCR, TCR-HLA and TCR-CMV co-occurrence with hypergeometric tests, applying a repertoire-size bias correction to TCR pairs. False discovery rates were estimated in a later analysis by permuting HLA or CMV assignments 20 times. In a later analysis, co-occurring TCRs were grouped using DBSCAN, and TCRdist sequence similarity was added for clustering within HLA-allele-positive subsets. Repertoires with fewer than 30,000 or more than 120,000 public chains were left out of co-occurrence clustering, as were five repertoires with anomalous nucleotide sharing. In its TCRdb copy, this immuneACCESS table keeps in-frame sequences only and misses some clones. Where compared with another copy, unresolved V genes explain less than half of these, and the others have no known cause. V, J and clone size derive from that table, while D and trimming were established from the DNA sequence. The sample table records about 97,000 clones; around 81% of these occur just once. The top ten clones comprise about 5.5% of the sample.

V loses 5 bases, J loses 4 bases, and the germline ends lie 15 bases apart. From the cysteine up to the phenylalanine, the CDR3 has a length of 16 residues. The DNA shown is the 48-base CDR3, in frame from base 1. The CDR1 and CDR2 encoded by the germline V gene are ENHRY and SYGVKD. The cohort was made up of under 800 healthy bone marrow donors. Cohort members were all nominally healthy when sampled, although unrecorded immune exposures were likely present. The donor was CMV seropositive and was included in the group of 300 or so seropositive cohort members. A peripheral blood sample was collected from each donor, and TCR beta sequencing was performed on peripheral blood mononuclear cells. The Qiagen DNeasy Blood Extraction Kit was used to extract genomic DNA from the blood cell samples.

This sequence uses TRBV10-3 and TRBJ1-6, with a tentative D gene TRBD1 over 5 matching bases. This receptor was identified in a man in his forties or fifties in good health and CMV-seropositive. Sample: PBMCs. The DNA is TGTGCCATCAGTCCAGGGAGGGTGGGTTATAATTCACCCCTCCACTTT. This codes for CAISPGRVGYNSPLHF.